This T cell receptor (beta chain) comes out of a study of response to subunit inactivated influenza vaccine. TCRdb re-called the RT-PCR reads through MiXCR, storing one row per CDR3 protein. The repertoire holds about 700,000 distinct CDR3 sequences, with around 13% as singletons. Losses at the gene ends were 4 bases for V and 2 bases for J; bases not matched to a gene: 4. The CDR3 runs to 14 residues. Sequencing was performed on PBMCs from blood, taken less than 15 days before vaccination. V is TRBV12-3 or TRBV12-4 and J is TRBJ2-5; 7 nucleotides match TRBD1. This clonotype was obtained from a man over 45 who received an inactivated influenza vaccine. The CDR3 nucleotides read TGTGCCAGCAGTTCTTTGGGACAGCAAGAGACCCAGTACTTC. Translation: CASSSLGQQETQYF.